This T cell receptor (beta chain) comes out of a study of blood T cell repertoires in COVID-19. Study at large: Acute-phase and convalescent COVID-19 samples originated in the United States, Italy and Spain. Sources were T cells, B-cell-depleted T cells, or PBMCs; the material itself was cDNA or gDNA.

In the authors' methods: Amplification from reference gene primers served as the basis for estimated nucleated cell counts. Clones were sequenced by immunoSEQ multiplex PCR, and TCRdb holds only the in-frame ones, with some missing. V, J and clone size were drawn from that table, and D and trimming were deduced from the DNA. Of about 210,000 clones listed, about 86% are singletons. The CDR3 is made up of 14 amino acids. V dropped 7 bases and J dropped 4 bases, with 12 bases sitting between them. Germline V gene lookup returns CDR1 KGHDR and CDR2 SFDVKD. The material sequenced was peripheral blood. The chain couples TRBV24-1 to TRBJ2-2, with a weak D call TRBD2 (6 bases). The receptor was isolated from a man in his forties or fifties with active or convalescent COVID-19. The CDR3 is CATSPGTLTGELFF. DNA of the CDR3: TGTGCCACCAGCCCCGGGACTCTCACCGGGGAGCTGTTTTTT.